This TCR beta chain was sequenced during a study of blood T cell repertoires in COVID-19. The wider study: COVID-19 samples from acute and convalescent phases originated in the United States, Italy and Spain.

As originally analysed: How many nucleated cells were present was estimated from reference gene primer amplification. Libraries were prepared by immunoSEQ multiplex PCR; TCRdb keeps only in-frame clonotypes and omits some of them. V, J and clone size reflect that table, while D and trimming were determined from the DNA. The sample includes fewer than 200,000 clones, less than 90% of them seen just once. Sequencing input: peripheral blood. The source of this sequence is a man between 60 and 75 years old with acute or convalescent COVID-19.

The CDR3 is CASSKGGATNEKLFF. In DNA, the CDR3 is TGCGCCAGCAGTAAGGGAGGAGCAACTAATGAAAAACTGTTTTTT. This chain uses TRBV10-2 with TRBJ1-4; no definite D call. CDR3 length equals 15 residues. The germline V gene encodes CDR1 WSHSY and CDR2 SAAADI. V dropped 5 bases and J dropped 0 bases, with 10 bases sitting between them.